The next 7 T cell receptor beta chains were all read from a single sample in a study of blood T cell repertoires in COVID-19. Here immunoSEQ multiplex PCR was the method, and the copy in TCRdb shows in-frame clones only, minus some. The table includes 400,000 to 450,000 clones, 70% to 90% detected once. The sample consisted of peripheral blood. These receptors were collected from a woman aged 25 to 39 with active or convalescent COVID-19.

The chain uses TRBV11-2 and TRBJ2-7; D is unclear. V was shortened by 0 bases and J by 6 bases, with 9 bases between the two germline ends. The length of the CDR3 is 13 residues. Germline CDR1 SGHAT, CDR2 FQNNGV. The CDR3, as DNA: TGTGCCAGCAGCTTAGATCTAGGAATCGAGCAGTACTTC. It is translated as CASSLDLGIEQYF.

The genes are TRBV5-1 and TRBJ2-7; TRBD1 agrees at 9 bases. Germline V gene lookup returns CDR1 SGHRS and CDR2 YFSETQ. Germline trimming cut 7 bases from V and 5 bases from J; bases unmatched to any gene: 7. The CDR3 has 13 residues. CDR3 coding DNA: TGCGCCAGCGAGGGACAGGGCCTCAACGAGCAGTACTTC. Amino acids: CASEGQGLNEQYF.

J is TRBJ2-7 and V is TRBV18; 8 bases line up with TRBD1. The CDR3 covers 15 residues. CDR1 is KGHSH and CDR2 is LQKENI in the germline V gene. Trimming at V came to 6 bases and at J to 2 bases, leaving 9 bases not matched to a gene. The CDR3 reads CASSPGTGRTYEQYF. The CDR3 DNA sequence: TGTGCCAGCTCCCCCGGGACAGGACGCACCTACGAGCAGTACTTC.

V usage is TRBV19 and J usage is TRBJ1-1; D not certain. Germline-derived CDR1 and CDR2 are LNHDA and SQIVND (reference sequence). The CDR3 consists of 13 residues. Trimming stripped 5 bases from V and 5 bases from J, with 12 bases between. The CDR3 region is CASSVAVQTEAFF. The CDR3 nucleotides are TGTGCCAGTAGTGTGGCGGTACAAACTGAAGCTTTCTTT.

This sequence joins TRBV6-1 and TRBJ1-5, with 7 bases lining up with TRBD1. V was clipped by 2 bases and J by 3 bases; unmatched bases: 10. Germline V CDR1 and CDR2: MNHNS, SASEGT. CDR3 length: 17 residues. In DNA, the CDR3 is TGTGCCAGCAGTGAAAAATGGTCAGGGGGGTACAATCAGCCCCAGCATTTT. Its protein product is CASSEKWSGGYNQPQHF.

This chain connects TRBV5-1 to TRBJ2-7; 7 nucleotides align to TRBD1. V lost 0 bases to trimming and J lost 5 bases; unmatched junction nucleotides: 8. From germline, CDR1 is SGHRS and CDR2 YFSETQ. This CDR3 comprises 15 residues. The chain's CDR3 is CASSLVTGDSNEQYF. Written as DNA, the CDR3 is TGCGCCAGCAGCTTGGTTACAGGGGACAGTAACGAGCAGTACTTC.

The V and J genes are TRBV4-1 and TRBJ2-7; weak D call: TRBD2 (6 bases). The CDR3 loop spans 19 amino acids. The germline V gene encodes CDR1 MGHRA and CDR2 YSYEKL. The V gene lost 1 base and the J gene lost 4 bases, with 26 bases spanning the gap. The CDR3 protein is CASSQARLLDSGFQYEQYF. The CDR3 DNA follows: TGCGCCAGCAGCCAAGCCAGGTTGCTTGACAGCGGGTTTCAATACGAGCAGTACTTC.